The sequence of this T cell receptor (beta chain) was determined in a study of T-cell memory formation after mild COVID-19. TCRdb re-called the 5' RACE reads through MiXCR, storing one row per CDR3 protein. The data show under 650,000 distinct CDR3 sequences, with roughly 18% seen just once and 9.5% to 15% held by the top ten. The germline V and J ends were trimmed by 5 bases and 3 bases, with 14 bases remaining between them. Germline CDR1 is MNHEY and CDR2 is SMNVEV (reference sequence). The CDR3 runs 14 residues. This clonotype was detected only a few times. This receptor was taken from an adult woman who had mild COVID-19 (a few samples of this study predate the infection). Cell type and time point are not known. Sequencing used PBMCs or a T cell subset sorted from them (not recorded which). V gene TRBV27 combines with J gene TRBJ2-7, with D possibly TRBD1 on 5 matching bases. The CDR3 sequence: CASSGSARDYEQYF. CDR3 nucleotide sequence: TGTGCCAGCAGTGGTTCCGCCAGGGACTACGAGCAGTACTTC.